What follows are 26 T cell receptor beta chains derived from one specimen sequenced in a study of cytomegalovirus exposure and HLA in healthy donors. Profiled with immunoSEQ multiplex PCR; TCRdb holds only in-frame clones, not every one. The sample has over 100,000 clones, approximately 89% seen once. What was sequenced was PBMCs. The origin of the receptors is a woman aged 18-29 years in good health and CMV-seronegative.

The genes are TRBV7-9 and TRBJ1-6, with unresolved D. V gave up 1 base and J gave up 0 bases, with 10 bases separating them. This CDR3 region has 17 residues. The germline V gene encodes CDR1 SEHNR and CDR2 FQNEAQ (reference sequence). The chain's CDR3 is CASSLGRSLSYNSPLHF. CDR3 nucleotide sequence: TGTGCCAGCAGCTTAGGACGTAGCCTCTCCTATAATTCACCCCTCCACTTT. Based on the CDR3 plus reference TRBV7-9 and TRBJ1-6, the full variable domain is DTGVSQNPRHKITKRGQNVTFRCDPISEHNRLYWYRQTLGQGPEFLTYFQNEAQLEKSRLLSDRFSAERPKGSFSTLEIQRTEQGDSAMYLCASSLGRSLSYNSPLHFGNGTRLTVT.

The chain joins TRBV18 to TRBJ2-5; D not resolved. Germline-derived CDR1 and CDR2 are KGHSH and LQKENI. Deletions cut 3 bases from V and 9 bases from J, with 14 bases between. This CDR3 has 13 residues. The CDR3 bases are TGTGCCAGCTCACCCACTGTCTACGAGGCCCAGTACTTC. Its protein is CASSPTVYEAQYF.

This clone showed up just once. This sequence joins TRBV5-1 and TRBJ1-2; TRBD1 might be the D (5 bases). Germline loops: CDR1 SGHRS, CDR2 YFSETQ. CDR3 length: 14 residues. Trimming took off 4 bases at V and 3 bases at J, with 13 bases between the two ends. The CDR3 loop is CASSGTTGDYGYTF. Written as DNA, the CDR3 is TGCGCCAGCAGCGGAACTACAGGCGACTATGGCTACACCTTC.

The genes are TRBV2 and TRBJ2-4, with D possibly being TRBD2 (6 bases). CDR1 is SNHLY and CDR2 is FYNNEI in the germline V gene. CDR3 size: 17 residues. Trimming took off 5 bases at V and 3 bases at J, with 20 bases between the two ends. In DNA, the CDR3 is TGTGCCAGCAGTCCCTTTGGAGGGGACCTTTTCAAAAACATTCAGTACTTC. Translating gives CASSPFGGDLFKNIQYF.

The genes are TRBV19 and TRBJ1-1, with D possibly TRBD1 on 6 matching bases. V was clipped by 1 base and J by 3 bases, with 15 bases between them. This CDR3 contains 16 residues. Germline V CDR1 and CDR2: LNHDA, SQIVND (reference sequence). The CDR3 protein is CASSIGGGGSYTEAFF. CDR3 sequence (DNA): TGTGCCAGTAGTATAGGGGGGGGCGGCTCTTACACTGAAGCTTTCTTT.

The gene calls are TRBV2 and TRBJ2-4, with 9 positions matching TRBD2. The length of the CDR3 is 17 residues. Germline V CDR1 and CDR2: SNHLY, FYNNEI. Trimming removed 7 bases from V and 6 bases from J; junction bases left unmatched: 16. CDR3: CASKPGPRGGPPNIQYF. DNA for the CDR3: TGTGCCAGCAAACCAGGACCGCGGGGGGGCCCCCCAAACATTCAGTACTTC.

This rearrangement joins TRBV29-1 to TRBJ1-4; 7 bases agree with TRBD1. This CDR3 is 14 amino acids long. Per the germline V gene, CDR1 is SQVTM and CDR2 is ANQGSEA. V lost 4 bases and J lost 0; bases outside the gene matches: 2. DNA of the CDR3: TGCAGCGTTGCAGACAGGGCAACTAATGAAAAACTGTTTTTT. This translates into CSVADRATNEKLFF.

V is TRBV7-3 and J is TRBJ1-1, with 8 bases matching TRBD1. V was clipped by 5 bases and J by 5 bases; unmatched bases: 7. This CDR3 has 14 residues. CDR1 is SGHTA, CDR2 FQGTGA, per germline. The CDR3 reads CASSRGQGRTEAFF. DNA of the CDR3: TGTGCCAGCAGCCGAGGACAGGGAAGGACTGAAGCTTTCTTT.

CDR3 residues: CASSIDHFRTSKNEQFF. CDR3 DNA sequence: TGTGCCAGTAGTATAGATCATTTTAGGACTAGCAAAAATGAGCAGTTCTTC. The chain links TRBV19 to TRBJ2-1, with 8 positions matching TRBD2. From germline, CDR1 is LNHDA and CDR2 SQIVND (reference sequence). This CDR3 spans 17 amino acids. V gave up 0 bases and J gave up 7 bases; unmatched junction bases: 11. The whole variable domain, filled in from reference TRBV19 and TRBJ2-1, reads DGGITQSPKYLFRKEGQNVTLSCEQNLNHDAMYWYRQDPGQGLRLIYYSQIVNDFQKGDIAEGYSVSREKKESFPLTVTSAQKNPTAFYLCASSIDHFRTSKNEQFFGPGTRLTVL.

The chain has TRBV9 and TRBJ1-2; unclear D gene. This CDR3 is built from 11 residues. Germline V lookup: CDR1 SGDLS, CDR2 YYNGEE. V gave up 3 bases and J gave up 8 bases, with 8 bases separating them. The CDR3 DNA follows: TGTGCCAGCAGCGCCGGGGTAGGCTACACCTTC. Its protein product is CASSAGVGYTF.

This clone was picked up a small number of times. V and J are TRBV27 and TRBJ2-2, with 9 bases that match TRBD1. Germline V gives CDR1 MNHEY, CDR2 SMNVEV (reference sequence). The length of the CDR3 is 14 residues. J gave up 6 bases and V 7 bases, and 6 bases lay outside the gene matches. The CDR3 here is CASKGQGEAGELFF. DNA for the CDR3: TGTGCCAGCAAGGGACAGGGAGAGGCCGGGGAGCTGTTTTTT.

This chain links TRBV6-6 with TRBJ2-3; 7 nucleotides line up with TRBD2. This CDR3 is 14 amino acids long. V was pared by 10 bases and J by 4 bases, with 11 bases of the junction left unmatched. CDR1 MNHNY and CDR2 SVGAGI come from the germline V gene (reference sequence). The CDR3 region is CATSGTMKADTQYF. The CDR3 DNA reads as TGTGCCACCTCCGGGACTATGAAAGCAGATACGCAGTATTTT.

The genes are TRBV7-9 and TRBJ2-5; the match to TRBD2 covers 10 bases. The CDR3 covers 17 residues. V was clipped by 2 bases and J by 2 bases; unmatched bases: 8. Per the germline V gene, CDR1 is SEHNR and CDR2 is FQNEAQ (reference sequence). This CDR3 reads CASSLKGSGGPQETQYF. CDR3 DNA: TGTGCCAGCAGCTTAAAAGGTAGCGGGGGGCCACAAGAGACCCAGTACTTC. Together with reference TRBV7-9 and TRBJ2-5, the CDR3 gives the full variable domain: DTGVSQNPRHKITKRGQNVTFRCDPISEHNRLYWYRQTLGQGPEFLTYFQNEAQLEKSRLLSDRFSAERPKGSFSTLEIQRTEQGDSAMYLCASSLKGSGGPQETQYFGPGTRLLVL.

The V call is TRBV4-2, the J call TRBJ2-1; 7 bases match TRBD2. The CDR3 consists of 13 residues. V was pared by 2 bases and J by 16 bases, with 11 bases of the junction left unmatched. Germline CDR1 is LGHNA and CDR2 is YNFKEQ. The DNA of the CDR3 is TGTGCCAGCAGCCAACTCAGCGGGGCGGAGTACTTCTTC. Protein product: CASSQLSGAEYFF.

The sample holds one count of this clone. CDR3 nucleotides: TGTGCCATCAGTGAGAACGTTGGAAGGGGCCCCGACTATGGCTACACCTTC. Protein product: CAISENVGRGPDYGYTF. The rearrangement links TRBV10-3 to TRBJ1-2; a possible D gene is TRBD1 (5 bases). The CDR3 contains 17 residues. Germline V gene lookup returns CDR1 ENHRY and CDR2 SYGVKD. Trimming shortened V by 2 bases and J by 3 bases, and 19 bases separated the two germline ends.

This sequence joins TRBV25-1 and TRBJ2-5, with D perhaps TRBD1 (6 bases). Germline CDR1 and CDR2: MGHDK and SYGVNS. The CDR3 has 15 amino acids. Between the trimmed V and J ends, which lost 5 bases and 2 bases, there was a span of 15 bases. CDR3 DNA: TGTGCCAGCAGTCTACCACAGGGTATGCAAGAGACCCAGTACTTC. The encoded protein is CASSLPQGMQETQYF.

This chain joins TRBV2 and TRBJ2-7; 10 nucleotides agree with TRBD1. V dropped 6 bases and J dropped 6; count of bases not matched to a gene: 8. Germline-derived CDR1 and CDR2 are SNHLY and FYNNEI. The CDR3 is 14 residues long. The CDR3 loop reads CASSGRWTGGEQYF. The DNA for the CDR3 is TGTGCCAGCAGCGGACGTTGGACAGGGGGCGAGCAGTACTTC.

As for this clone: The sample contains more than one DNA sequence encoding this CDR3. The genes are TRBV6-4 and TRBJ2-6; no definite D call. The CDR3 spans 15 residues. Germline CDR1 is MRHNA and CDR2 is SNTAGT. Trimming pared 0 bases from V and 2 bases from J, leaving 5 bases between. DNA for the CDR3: TGTGCCAGCAGTGACTCGACAACTGGGGCCAACGTCCTGACTTTC. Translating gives CASSDSTTGANVLTF.

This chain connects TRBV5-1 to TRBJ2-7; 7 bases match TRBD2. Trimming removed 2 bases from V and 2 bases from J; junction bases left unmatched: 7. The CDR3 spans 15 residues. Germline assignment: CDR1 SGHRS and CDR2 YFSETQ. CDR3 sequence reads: CASSLPGLPTYEQYF. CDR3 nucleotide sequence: TGCGCCAGCAGCTTACCGGGACTACCCACCTACGAGCAGTACTTC.

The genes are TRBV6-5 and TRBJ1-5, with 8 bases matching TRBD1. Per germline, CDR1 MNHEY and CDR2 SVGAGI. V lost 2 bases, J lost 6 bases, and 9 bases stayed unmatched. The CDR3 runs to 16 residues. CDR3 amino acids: CASSYAWTGNGQPQHF. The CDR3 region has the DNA TGTGCCAGCAGTTACGCGTGGACAGGGAATGGTCAGCCCCAGCATTTT.

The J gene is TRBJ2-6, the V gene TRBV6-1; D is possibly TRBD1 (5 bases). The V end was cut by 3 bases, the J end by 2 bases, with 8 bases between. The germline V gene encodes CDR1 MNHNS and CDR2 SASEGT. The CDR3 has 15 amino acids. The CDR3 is CASSDGAAGANVLTF. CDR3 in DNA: TGTGCCAGCAGTGATGGGGCGGCTGGGGCCAACGTCCTGACTTTC.

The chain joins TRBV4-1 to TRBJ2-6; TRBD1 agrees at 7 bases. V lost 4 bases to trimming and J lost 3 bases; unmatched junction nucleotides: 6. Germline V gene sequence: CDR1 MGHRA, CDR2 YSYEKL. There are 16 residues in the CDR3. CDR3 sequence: CASSRSRGYGANVLTF. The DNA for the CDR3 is TGCGCCAGCAGCCGGAGCAGGGGGTATGGGGCCAACGTCCTGACTTTC.

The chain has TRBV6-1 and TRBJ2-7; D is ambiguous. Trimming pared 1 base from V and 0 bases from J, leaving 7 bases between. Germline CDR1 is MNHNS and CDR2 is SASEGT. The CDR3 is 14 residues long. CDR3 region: CASSEGGYSYEQYF. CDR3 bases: TGTGCCAGCAGTGAAGGCGGTTACTCCTACGAGCAGTACTTC.

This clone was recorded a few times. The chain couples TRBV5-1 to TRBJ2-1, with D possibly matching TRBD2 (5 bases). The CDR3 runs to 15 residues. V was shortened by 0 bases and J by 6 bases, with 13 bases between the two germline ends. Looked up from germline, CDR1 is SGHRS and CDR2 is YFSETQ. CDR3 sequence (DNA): TGCGCCAGCAGCTTGGACCGAGCGGTGCGCAATGAGCAGTTCTTC. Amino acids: CASSLDRAVRNEQFF.

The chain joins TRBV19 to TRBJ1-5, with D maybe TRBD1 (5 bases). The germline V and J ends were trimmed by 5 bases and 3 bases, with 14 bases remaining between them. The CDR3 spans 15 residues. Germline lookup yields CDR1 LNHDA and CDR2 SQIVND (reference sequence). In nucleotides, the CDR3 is TGTGCCAGTAGTTGGTTTGCAGGGCCCAATCAGCCCCAGCATTTT. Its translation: CASSWFAGPNQPQHF. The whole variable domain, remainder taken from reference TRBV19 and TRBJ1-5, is DGGITQSPKYLFRKEGQNVTLSCEQNLNHDAMYWYRQDPGQGLRLIYYSQIVNDFQKGDIAEGYSVSREKKESFPLTVTSAQKNPTAFYLCASSWFAGPNQPQHFGDGTRLSIL.

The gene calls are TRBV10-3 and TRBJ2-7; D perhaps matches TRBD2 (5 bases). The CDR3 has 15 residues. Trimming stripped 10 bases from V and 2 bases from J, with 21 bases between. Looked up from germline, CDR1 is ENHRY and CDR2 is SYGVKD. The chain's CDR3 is CATSSVVGVTYEQYF. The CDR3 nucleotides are TGTGCCACCTCTTCAGTGGTCGGGGTGACCTACGAGCAGTACTTC.